What follows is one T cell receptor (beta chain) and its context. The data derive from a study of blood T cell repertoires in COVID-19. Study as a whole: T cells, B-cell-depleted T cells, or PBMCs provided the cDNA or gDNA that served as material.

Germline V gives CDR1 KGHSH, CDR2 LQKENI. Unmatched junction bases numbered 9, after V lost 4 bases and J lost 4 bases. The CDR3 loop spans 16 amino acids. Study processing details: Amplification from reference gene primers served as the basis for estimated nucleated cell counts. Clones were read by immunoSEQ multiplex PCR, and TCRdb kept only the in-frame ones, dropping some. That table is the source of V, J and clone size, and D and trimming were worked out from the DNA. The table has 90,000 to 120,000 clones, under 95% seen once; the top ten hold around 1.2%. Specimen: peripheral blood. The chain has TRBV18 and TRBJ1-5; TRBD1 agrees at 8 bases. The sequence was collected from a woman aged 25-40 years with acute or convalescent COVID-19. The CDR3 DNA follows: TGTGCCAGCTCACTGGGGAGGACAGGGACTAATCAGCCCCAGCATTTT. It is translated as CASSLGRTGTNQPQHF.